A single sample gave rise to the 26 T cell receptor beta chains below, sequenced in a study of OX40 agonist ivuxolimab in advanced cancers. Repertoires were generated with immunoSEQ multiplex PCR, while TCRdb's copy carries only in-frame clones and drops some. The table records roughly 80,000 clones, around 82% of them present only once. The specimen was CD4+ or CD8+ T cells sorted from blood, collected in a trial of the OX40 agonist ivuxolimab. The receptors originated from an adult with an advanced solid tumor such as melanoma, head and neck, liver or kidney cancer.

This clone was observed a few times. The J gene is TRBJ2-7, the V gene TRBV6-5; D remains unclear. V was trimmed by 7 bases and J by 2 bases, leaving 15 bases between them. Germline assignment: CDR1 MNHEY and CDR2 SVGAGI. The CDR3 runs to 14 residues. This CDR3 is CASNYPDRAYEQYF. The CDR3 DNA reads TGTGCCAGCAACTATCCCGATAGAGCCTACGAGCAGTACTTC.

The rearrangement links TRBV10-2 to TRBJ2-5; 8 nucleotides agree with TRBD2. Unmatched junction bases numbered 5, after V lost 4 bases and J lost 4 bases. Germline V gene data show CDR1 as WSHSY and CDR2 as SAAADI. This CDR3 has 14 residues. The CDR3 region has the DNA TGCGCCAGCAGTGCGGGGGGGCCTTTAGAGACCCAGTACTTC. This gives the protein CASSAGGPLETQYF.

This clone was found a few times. CDR3 DNA: TGTGCCAGCCGACAGGGGGCGTATGGCTACACCTTC. Translated, it gives CASRQGAYGYTF. The chain has TRBV28 and TRBJ1-2; 10 nucleotides match TRBD1. The germline CDR1 and CDR2 sequences are MDHEN and SYDVKM. The CDR3 contains 12 residues. V trimming: 8 bases; J trimming: 5 bases; junction bases outside the gene matches: 2.

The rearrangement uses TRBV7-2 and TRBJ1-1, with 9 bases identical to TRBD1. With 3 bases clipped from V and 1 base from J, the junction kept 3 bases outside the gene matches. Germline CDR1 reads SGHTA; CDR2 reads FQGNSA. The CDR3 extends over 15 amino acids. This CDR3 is CASSFRTGENTEAFF. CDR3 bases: TGTGCCAGCAGCTTTCGGACAGGGGAGAACACTGAAGCTTTCTTT.

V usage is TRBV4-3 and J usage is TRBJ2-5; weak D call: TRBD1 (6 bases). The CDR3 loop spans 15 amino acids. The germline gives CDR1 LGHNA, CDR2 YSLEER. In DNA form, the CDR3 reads TGCGGCCCCAGGGGACCCATATCGTACCAAGAGACCCAGTACTTC. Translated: CGPRGPISYQETQYF.

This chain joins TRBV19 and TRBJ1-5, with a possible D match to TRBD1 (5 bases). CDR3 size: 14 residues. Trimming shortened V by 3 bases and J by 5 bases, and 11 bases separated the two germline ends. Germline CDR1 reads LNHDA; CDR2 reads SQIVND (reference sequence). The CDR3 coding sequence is TGTGCCAGTAGTATCTCGGGGGTGGATCAGCCCCAGCATTTT. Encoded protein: CASSISGVDQPQHF.

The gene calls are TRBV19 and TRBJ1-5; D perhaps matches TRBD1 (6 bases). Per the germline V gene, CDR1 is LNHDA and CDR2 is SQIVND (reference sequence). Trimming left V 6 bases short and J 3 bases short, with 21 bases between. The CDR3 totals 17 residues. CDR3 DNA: TGTGCCAGTAGCCTCAGGTGGGGGCCCCAAGACAATCAGCCCCAGCATTTT. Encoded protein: CASSLRWGPQDNQPQHF.

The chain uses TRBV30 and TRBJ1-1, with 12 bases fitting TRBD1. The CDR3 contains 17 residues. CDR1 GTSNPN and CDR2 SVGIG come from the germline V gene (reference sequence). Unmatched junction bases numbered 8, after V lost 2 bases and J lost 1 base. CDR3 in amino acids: CAWSTRDRGRGNTEAFF. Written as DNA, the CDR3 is TGTGCCTGGAGTACCCGGGACAGGGGGCGCGGGAACACTGAAGCTTTCTTT.

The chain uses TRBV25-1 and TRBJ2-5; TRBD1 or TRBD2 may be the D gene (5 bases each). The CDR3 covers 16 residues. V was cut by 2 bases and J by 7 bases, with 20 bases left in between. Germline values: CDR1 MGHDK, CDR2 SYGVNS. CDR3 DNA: TGTGCCAGCAGTGAACGCCTCGGGGCAGCTGGGGGGACCCAGTACTTC. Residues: CASSERLGAAGGTQYF.

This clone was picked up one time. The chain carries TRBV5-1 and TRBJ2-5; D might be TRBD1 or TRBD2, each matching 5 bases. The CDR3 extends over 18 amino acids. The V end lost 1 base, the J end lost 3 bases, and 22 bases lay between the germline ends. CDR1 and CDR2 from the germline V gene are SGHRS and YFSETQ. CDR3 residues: CASSLLRGAEEMKETQYF. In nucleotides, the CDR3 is TGCGCCAGCAGCTTGTTGAGGGGCGCGGAAGAGATGAAAGAGACCCAGTACTTC. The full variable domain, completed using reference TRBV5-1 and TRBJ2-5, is KAGVTQTPRYLIKTRGQQVTLSCSPISGHRSVSWYQQTPGQGLQFLFEYFSETQRNKGNFPGRFSGRQFSNSRSEMNVSTLELGDSALYLCASSLLRGAEEMKETQYFGPGTRLLVL.

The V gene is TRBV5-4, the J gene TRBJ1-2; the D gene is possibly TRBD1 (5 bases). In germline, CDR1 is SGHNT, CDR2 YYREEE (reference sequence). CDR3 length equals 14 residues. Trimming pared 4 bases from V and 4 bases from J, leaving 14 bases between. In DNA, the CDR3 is TGTGCCAGCAGCCCTCGGCGGGACCTCTATGGCTACACCTTC. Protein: CASSPRRDLYGYTF.

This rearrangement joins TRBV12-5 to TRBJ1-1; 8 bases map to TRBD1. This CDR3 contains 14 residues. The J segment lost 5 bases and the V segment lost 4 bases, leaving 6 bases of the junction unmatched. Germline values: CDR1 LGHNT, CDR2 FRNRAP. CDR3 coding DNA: TGTGCTAGTGGTTCCGGGACAGGTGGAACTGAAGCTTTCTTT. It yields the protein CASGSGTGGTEAFF.

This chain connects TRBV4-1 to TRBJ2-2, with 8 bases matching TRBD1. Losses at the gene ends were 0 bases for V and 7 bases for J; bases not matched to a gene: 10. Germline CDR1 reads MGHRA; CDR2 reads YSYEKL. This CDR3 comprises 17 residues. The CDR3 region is CASSQDWTGLGDGELFF. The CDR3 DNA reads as TGCGCCAGCAGCCAAGACTGGACAGGGCTGGGGGACGGGGAGCTGTTTTTT.

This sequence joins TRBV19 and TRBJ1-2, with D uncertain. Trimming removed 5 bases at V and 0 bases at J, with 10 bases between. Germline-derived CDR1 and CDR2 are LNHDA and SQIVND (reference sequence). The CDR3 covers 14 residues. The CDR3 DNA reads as TGTGCCAGTAGTGGCCAGATAGCTAACTATGGCTACACCTTC. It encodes CASSGQIANYGYTF.

The CDR3 protein is CASSLKWSTGKETQYF. CDR3 nucleotides: TGCGCCAGCAGCTTGAAATGGTCAACAGGGAAAGAGACCCAGTACTTC. This chain links TRBV5-1 with TRBJ2-5; D may be TRBD1 (6 bases). The ends were cut back, 1 base at V and 3 bases at J, with 16 bases in the middle. This CDR3 has 16 amino acids. The germline V gene has CDR1 SGHRS and CDR2 YFSETQ. Full variable domain (missing parts from reference TRBV5-1 and TRBJ2-5): KAGVTQTPRYLIKTRGQQVTLSCSPISGHRSVSWYQQTPGQGLQFLFEYFSETQRNKGNFPGRFSGRQFSNSRSEMNVSTLELGDSALYLCASSLKWSTGKETQYFGPGTRLLVL.

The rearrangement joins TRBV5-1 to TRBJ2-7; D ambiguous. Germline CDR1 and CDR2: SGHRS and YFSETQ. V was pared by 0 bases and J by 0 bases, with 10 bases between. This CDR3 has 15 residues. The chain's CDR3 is CASSLGAANSYEQYF. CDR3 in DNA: TGCGCCAGCAGCTTGGGGGCAGCTAACTCCTACGAGCAGTACTTC.

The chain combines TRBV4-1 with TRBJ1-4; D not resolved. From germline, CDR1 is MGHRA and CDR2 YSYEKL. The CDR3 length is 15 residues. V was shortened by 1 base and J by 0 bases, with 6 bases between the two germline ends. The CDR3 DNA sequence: TGCGCCAGCAGCCAAGGCACAGCAACTAATGAAAAACTGTTTTTT. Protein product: CASSQGTATNEKLFF.

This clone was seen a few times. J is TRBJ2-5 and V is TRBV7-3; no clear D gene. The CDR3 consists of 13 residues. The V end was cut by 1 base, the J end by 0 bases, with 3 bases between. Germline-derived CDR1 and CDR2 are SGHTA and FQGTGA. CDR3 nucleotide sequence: TGTGCCAGCAGCTTAAGAAACCAAGAGACCCAGTACTTC. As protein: CASSLRNQETQYF.

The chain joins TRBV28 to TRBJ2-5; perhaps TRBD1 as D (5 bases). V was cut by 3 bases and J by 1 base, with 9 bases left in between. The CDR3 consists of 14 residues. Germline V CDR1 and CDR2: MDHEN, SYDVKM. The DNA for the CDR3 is TGTGCCAGCAGTTTCCGAACAGGCCAAGAGACCCAGTACTTC. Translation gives CASSFRTGQETQYF.

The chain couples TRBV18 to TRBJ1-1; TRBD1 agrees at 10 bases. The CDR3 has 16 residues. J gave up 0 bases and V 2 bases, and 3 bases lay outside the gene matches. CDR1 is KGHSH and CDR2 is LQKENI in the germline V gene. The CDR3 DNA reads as TGTGCCAGCTCACCAGGGACAGGGGCTATGAACACTGAAGCTTTCTTT. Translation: CASSPGTGAMNTEAFF.

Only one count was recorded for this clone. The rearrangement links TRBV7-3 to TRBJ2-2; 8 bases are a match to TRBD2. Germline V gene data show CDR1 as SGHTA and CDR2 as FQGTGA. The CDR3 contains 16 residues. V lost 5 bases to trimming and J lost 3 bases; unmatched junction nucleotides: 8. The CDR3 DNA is TGTGCCAGCAGCCGCTCCGGGACTAGTCACACCGGGGAGCTGTTTTTT. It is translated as CASSRSGTSHTGELFF.

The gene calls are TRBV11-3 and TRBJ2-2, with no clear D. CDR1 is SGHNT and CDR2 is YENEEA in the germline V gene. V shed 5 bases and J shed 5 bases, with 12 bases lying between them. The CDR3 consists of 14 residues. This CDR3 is CASSLETGTGELFF. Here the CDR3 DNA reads TGTGCCAGCAGCCTCGAAACCGGGACCGGGGAGCTGTTTTTT.

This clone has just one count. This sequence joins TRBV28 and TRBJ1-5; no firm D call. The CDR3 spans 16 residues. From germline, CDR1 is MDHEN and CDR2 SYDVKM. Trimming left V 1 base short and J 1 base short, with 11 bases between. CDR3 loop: CASSLLSVPSNQPQHF. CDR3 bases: TGTGCCAGCAGTTTATTGTCAGTACCCAGCAATCAGCCCCAGCATTTT.

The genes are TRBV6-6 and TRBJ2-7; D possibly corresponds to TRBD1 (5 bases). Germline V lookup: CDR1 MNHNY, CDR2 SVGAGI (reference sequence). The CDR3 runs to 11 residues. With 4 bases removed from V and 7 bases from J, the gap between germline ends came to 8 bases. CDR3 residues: CASSLAGEQYF. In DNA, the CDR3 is TGTGCCAGCAGTTTAGCAGGGGAGCAGTACTTC.

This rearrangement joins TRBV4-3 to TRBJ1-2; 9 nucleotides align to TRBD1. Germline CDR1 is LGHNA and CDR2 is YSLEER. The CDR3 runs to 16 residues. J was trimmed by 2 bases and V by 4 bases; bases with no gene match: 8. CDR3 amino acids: CASSLAVGTGNYGYTF. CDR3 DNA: TGCGCCAGCAGCCTCGCCGTCGGGACAGGGAACTATGGCTACACCTTC.

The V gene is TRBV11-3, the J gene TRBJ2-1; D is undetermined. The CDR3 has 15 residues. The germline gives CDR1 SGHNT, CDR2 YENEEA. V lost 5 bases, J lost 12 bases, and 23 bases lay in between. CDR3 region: CASSTSSFGTGGQFF. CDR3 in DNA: TGTGCCAGCAGCACCTCCTCGTTCGGAACGGGTGGGCAGTTCTTC.